This T cell receptor beta chain stems from a study of CXCR3-negative and CXCR3-positive naive CD8 T cells. Study findings and constraints: Hydrophobicity was higher for TRB CDR3s found in CXCR3-positive naive cells than in CXCR3-negative naive cells.

CDR1 and CDR2 from the germline V gene are MNHEY and SVGAGI. CDR3 length: 14 residues. The libraries of TRB cDNA were constructed through 5' RACE using UMI labels. For each CDR3 protein, TCRdb gives one entry from its re-call of the 5' RACE reads, without DNA. Listed are around 130,000 distinct CDR3 sequences; roughly 0.6% falls within the top ten. As concerns this clonotype: The antigen remains undetermined.

This TCR came from a human donor in good health. Some clones in this sample may be carry-over from other donors' samples. The gene calls are TRBV6-5 and TRBJ1-2; TCRdb designates TRBD1, a call that cannot be tested without DNA. Material for sequencing was naive CXCR3+ CD8+ T cells from blood. Subset: CD45RO-CCR7+CD27+CD95- naive CD8+ T cells expressing CXCR3 (TNR3+). This chain's CDR3 is CASRPEHTNYGYTF.